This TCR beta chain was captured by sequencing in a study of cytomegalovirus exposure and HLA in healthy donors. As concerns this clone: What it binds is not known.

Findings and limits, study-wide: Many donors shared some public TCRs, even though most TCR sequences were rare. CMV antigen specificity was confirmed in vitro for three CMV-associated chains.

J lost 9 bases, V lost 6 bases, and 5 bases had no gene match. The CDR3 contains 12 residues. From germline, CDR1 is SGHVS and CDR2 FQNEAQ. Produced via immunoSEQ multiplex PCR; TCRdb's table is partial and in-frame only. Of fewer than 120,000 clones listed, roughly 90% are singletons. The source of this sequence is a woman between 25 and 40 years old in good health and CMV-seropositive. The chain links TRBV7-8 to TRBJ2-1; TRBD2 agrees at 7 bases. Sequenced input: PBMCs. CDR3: CASRPGGGEQFF. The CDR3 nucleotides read TGTGCCAGCAGGCCTGGGGGGGGTGAGCAGTTCTTC.